This TCR beta chain was recorded in a study of blood T cell repertoires in COVID-19. Whole-study context: Italy, Spain and the United States were the sources of the convalescent and acute COVID-19 samples. T cells, B-cell-depleted T cells, or PBMCs provided the cDNA or gDNA that served as material.

After removal of 5 bases from V and 5 bases from J, the junction contained 6 bases not matched to a gene. The CDR3 sequence is 13 residues long. CDR1 and CDR2 (germline): SQVTM, ANQGSEA. The data were produced by immunoSEQ multiplex PCR, yet TCRdb's version contains in-frame clones alone and is incomplete. The sample holds about 210,000 clones, around four fifths seen once. In its sample, this clone was seen a few times. The receptor's source is a woman in her forties or fifties with acute or convalescent COVID-19. The chain is built from TRBV29-1 and TRBJ1-1; 9 bases are shared with TRBD1. The sequenced sample consisted of peripheral blood. DNA of the CDR3: TGCAGCGTTTGGGACAGGGCTGTGACTGAAGCTTTCTTT. It translates to CSVWDRAVTEAFF. Based on the CDR3 plus reference TRBV29-1 and TRBJ1-1, the full variable domain is SAVISQKPSRDICQRGTSLTIQCQVDSQVTMMFWYRQQPGQSLTLIATANQGSEATYESGFVIDKFPISRPNLTFSTLTVSNMSPEDSSIYLCSVWDRAVTEAFFGQGTRLTVV.